This TCR beta chain originates from a study of T cells in localized non-small cell lung cancer. Study results and limitations: A single tumor region was sequenced, leaving heterogeneity possible. Clonality of T cells reached its maximum in uninvolved adjacent lung, surpassing tumor. Of the top 100 tumor clones, median around 60 were in adjacent lung, 25 to 30 among its top 100. Elevated blood T cell density was associated with longer overall survival.

The V and J ends lost 5 bases and 0 bases respectively, with 10 bases between them. CDR1 is LNHDA and CDR2 is SQIVND in the germline V gene (reference sequence). CDR3 length equals 14 residues. With regard to this clone: Its antigen is currently unknown.

Produced via immunoSEQ multiplex PCR; TCRdb's table is partial and in-frame only. In the table there are under 95,000 clones, around 82% of which are singletons. The V gene is TRBV19, the J gene TRBJ1-2; D is uncertain. This specimen was peripheral blood, taken before any cancer treatment. The receptor comes from an older female donor with stage I lung adenocarcinoma. This CDR3 reads CASSARQSNYGYTF. CDR3 nucleotides: TGTGCCAGTAGTGCACGACAATCTAACTATGGCTACACCTTC.